These 19 T cell receptor beta chains came from one sample sequenced in a study of blood T cell repertoires in COVID-19. TCRdb keeps only in-frame clones here, not all; method: immunoSEQ multiplex PCR. This sample yields about 160,000 clones, of which roughly 84% are seen a single time; 1% to 1.2% belongs to the top ten. The source material was peripheral blood. The receptors shown here come from a man in his forties with acute or convalescent COVID-19.

V and J are TRBV10-2 and TRBJ1-1; TRBD1 matches 11 bases. Germline CDR1 reads WSHSY; CDR2 reads SAAADI. J gave up 3 bases and V 7 bases, and 7 bases lay outside the gene matches. The CDR3 is made up of 15 amino acids. In DNA, the CDR3 is TGCGCCAGCACCGGACAGGGGGCAAGGGACACTGAAGCTTTCTTT. This encodes CASTGQGARDTEAFF.

The V and J genes are TRBV19 and TRBJ2-7; possibly TRBD2 for D (6 bases). CDR3 length: 13 residues. The germline CDR1 and CDR2 sequences are LNHDA and SQIVND (reference sequence). V lost 10 bases and J lost 1, with 14 bases in between. The CDR3 sequence: CATHRGTSYEQYF. The CDR3 DNA follows: TGTGCCACTCACCGCGGGACGTCCTACGAGCAGTACTTC.

The chain has TRBV13 and TRBJ1-3; possible D gene TRBD1, 5 bases. V gave up 0 bases and J gave up 0 bases, with 15 bases separating them. The CDR3 consists of 18 residues. Germline V gene sequence: CDR1 PRHDT, CDR2 FYEKMQ (reference sequence). The CDR3 bases are TGTGCCAGCAGCTTAGGTCATCGGACACCGAGCTCTGGAAACACCATATATTTT. This translates into CASSLGHRTPSSGNTIYF.

The chain uses TRBV5-1 and TRBJ2-6; 7 nucleotides agree with TRBD2. Germline trimming cut 4 bases from V and 0 bases from J; bases unmatched to any gene: 4. The CDR3 has 16 residues. CDR1 is SGHRS, CDR2 YFSETQ, per germline. CDR3 region: CASSPRGSSGANVLTF. Written as DNA, the CDR3 is TGCGCCAGCAGCCCGCGGGGGAGCTCTGGGGCCAACGTCCTGACTTTC.

This chain joins TRBV9 and TRBJ2-1; D gene ambiguous. The germline V gene has CDR1 SGDLS and CDR2 YYNGEE. CDR3 length: 14 amino acids. With 0 bases removed from V and 3 bases from J, the gap between germline ends came to 7 bases. The CDR3 sequence: CASSVEPVYNEQFF. The CDR3 DNA reads as TGTGCCAGCAGCGTAGAGCCGGTCTACAATGAGCAGTTCTTC.

The chain couples TRBV5-4 to TRBJ2-5, with 8 positions matching TRBD1. CDR3 length: 13 residues. V gave up 2 bases and J gave up 4 bases; unmatched junction bases: 1. The germline V gene has CDR1 SGHNT and CDR2 YYREEE (reference sequence). The CDR3: CASSFDRGETQYF. DNA for the CDR3: TGTGCCAGCAGCTTTGACAGGGGAGAGACCCAGTACTTC.

The chain couples TRBV6-5 to TRBJ2-7; 8 nucleotides agree with TRBD1. The germline V gene has CDR1 MNHEY and CDR2 SVGAGI. This CDR3 comprises 14 residues. V dropped 0 bases and J dropped 4; count of bases not matched to a gene: 2. CDR3 sequence: CASSYSGQGYEQYF. The CDR3 coding sequence is TGTGCCAGCAGTTACTCCGGACAGGGTTACGAGCAGTACTTC.

The chain is built from TRBV20-1 and TRBJ2-1; no definite D call. Trimming shortened V by 5 bases and J by 15 bases, and 17 bases separated the two germline ends. The CDR3 spans 11 residues. CDR1 and CDR2 from the germline V gene are DFQATT and SNEGSKA (reference sequence). This chain's CDR3 is CSASPLENVFF. For the CDR3, the DNA is TGCAGTGCTTCTCCTCTAGAGAATGTGTTCTTC.

The genes are TRBV3-1 (or the pseudogene TRBV3-2) and TRBJ1-1; D possibly corresponds to TRBD1 (5 bases). Germline CDR1 LGHDT, CDR2 YNNKEL (reference sequence). V was shortened by 1 base and J by 3 bases, with 12 bases between the two germline ends. The CDR3 runs to 15 residues. DNA for the CDR3: TGTGCCAGCAGCCAAGGAACAGGCATATACACTGAAGCTTTCTTT. Protein product: CASSQGTGIYTEAFF.

The V gene is TRBV20-1, the J gene TRBJ1-2; no firm D call. The CDR3 is made up of 11 amino acids. Germline V gene lookup returns CDR1 DFQATT and CDR2 SNEGSKA (reference sequence). In nucleotides, the CDR3 is TGCGCGGCGGTAGATTACTATGGCTACACCTTC. Translating it yields CAAVDYYGYTF.

This chain joins TRBV10-3 and TRBJ1-2; D is unclear. CDR1 ENHRY and CDR2 SYGVKD come from the germline V gene. CDR3 length equals 15 residues. Deletions cut 0 bases from V and 4 bases from J, with 12 bases between. The CDR3 loop reads CAISESGRGGYGYTF. CDR3 coding DNA: TGTGCCATCAGTGAGTCGGGTCGGGGAGGCTATGGCTACACCTTC.

V gene TRBV3-1 (or the pseudogene TRBV3-2) combines with J gene TRBJ2-7; TRBD1 matches 8 bases. The CDR3 spans 14 residues. CDR1 LGHDT and CDR2 YNNKEL come from the germline V gene (reference sequence). V trimming: 4 bases; J trimming: 2 bases; junction bases outside the gene matches: 4. The chain's CDR3 is CASSPRQGPYEQYF. DNA for the CDR3: TGTGCCAGCAGCCCCAGACAGGGGCCCTACGAGCAGTACTTC.

The V and J genes are TRBV25-1 and TRBJ1-1, with a weak D call TRBD1 (6 bases). Trimming stripped 7 bases from V and 6 bases from J, with 18 bases between. The CDR3 length is 14 residues. Germline CDR1 is MGHDK and CDR2 is SYGVNS. The DNA of the CDR3 is TGTGCCAGCAATCAGCAGGGGTTCTCGGCTGAAGCTTTCTTT. Translated, it gives CASNQQGFSAEAFF.

The CDR3 DNA follows: TGTGCCAGCAGTGAAGTTGGGAGTTATTACAATGAGCAGTTCTTC. Translation gives CASSEVGSYYNEQFF. The rearrangement uses TRBV2 and TRBJ2-1, with TRBD2 as a possible D gene (5 bases). Germline V CDR1 and CDR2: SNHLY, FYNNEI. The CDR3 is 15 residues long. Between the trimmed V and J ends, which lost 1 base and 4 bases, there was a span of 11 bases.

The chain combines TRBV7-2 with TRBJ2-1; TRBD2 matches at 10 bases. V shed 0 bases, J shed 8 bases, and the junction held 7 bases outside the gene matches. The CDR3 has 16 amino acids. Germline V lookup: CDR1 SGHTA, CDR2 FQGNSA. The CDR3 bases are TGTGCCAGCAGCTTAGCTAGGCAGCGGGGGGGCCATGAGCAGTTCTTC. It encodes CASSLARQRGGHEQFF.

The J gene is TRBJ1-2, the V gene TRBV3-1 (or the pseudogene TRBV3-2), with 8 bases aligning to TRBD1. After removal of 0 bases from V and 7 bases from J, the junction contained 7 bases not matched to a gene. The CDR3 consists of 15 residues. Per the germline V gene, CDR1 is LGHDT and CDR2 is YNNKEL (reference sequence). CDR3 nucleotides: TGTGCCAGCAGCCAAGAAGGCGGACAGGGTATTGGCTACACCTTC. Translated, it gives CASSQEGGQGIGYTF.

The chain joins TRBV6-1 to TRBJ2-7, with D unresolved. The CDR3 extends over 13 amino acids. Trimming took off 3 bases at V and 0 bases at J, with 6 bases between the two ends. Germline V gene lookup returns CDR1 MNHNS and CDR2 SASEGT. This CDR3 is CASSEAPSYEQYF. In DNA, the CDR3 is TGTGCCAGCAGTGAGGCTCCCTCCTACGAGCAGTACTTC.

The chain has TRBV14 and TRBJ1-2; D remains ambiguous. This CDR3 is built from 13 residues. From germline, CDR1 is SGHDN and CDR2 FVKESK. Trimming stripped 4 bases from V and 3 bases from J, with 9 bases between. CDR3 nucleotides: TGTGCCAGCAGCCCCTTCCGGGACTATGGCTACACCTTC. It specifies CASSPFRDYGYTF.

V is TRBV3-1 (or the pseudogene TRBV3-2) and J is TRBJ2-7; possible D gene TRBD2, 6 bases. Per the germline V gene, CDR1 is LGHDT and CDR2 is YNNKEL (reference sequence). Trimming stripped 0 bases from V and 2 bases from J, with 14 bases between. This CDR3 has 16 residues. For the CDR3, the DNA is TGTGCCAGCAGCCAAGAGGGGGGACCGGGCGCCTACGAGCAGTACTTC. Translated, it gives CASSQEGGPGAYEQYF.